The subject of this entry is one T cell receptor beta chain. Method: immunoSEQ multiplex PCR; TCRdb's copy keeps in-frame clones and lacks some. The table records about 55,000 clones, roughly 94% of them present only once. These data originate in a study of T cell changes during pregnancy in multiple sclerosis. The V gene lost 3 bases and the J gene lost 2 bases, with 14 bases spanning the gap. This CDR3 spans 15 amino acids. CDR1 and CDR2 (germline): MNHEY, SMNVEV (reference sequence). This sample comprised CD8+ T cells from peripheral blood mononuclear cells, obtained after pregnancy. This TCR was sampled from a female donor with multiple sclerosis, enrolled in a pregnancy study. The genes are TRBV27 and TRBJ2-7; possibly TRBD2 for D (7 bases). The DNA of the CDR3 is TGTGCCAGCAGTTTGGGGGGGCCGAGCGCCTACGAGCAGTACTTC. Translating gives CASSLGGPSAYEQYF.